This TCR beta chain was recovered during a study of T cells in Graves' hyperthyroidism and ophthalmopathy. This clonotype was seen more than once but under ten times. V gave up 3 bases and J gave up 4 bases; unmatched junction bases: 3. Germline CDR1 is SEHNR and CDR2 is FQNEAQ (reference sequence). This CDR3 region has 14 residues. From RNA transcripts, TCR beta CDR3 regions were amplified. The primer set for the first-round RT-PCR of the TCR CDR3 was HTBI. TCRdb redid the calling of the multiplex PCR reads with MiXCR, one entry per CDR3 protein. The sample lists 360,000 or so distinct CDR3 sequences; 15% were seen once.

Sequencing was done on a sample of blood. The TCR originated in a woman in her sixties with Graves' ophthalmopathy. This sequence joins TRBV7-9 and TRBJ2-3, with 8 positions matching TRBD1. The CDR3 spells CASSFTGGPDTQYF. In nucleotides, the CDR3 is TGTGCCAGCAGCTTTACAGGGGGACCAGATACGCAGTATTTT.